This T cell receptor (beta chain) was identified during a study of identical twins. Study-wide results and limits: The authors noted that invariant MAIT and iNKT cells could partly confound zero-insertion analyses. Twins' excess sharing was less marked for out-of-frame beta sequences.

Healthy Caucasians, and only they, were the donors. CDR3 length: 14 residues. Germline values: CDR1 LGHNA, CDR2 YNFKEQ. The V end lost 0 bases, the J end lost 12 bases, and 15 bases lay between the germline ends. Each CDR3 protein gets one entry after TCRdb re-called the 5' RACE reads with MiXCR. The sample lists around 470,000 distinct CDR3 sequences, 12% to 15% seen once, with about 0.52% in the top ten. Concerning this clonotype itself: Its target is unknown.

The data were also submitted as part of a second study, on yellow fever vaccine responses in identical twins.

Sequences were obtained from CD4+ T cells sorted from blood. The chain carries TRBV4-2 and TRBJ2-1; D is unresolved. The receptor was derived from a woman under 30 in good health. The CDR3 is CASSQDRTADLQFF. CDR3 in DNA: TGTGCCAGCAGCCAAGATAGGACGGCCGATTTGCAGTTCTTC.